This TCR beta chain was observed in a study of radiotherapy plus CTLA-4 blockade in lung cancer. The study, taken as a whole, reports: How blood T cell clones changed early, along with interferon-beta, reportedly forecast response best.

Points on this clone: Its specificity is not known.

The repertoire was sequenced with immunoSEQ multiplex PCR; TCRdb's copy has only in-frame clones and lacks some. The sample contains about 51,000 clones, roughly three quarters of which appear only once. This CDR3 spans 16 amino acids. Germline assignment: CDR1 SGHNT and CDR2 YYREEE (reference sequence). V was shortened by 2 bases and J by 8 bases, with 17 bases between the two germline ends. This TCR was recovered from a human donor with non-small cell lung cancer who had a complete response to radiotherapy plus ipilimumab. Material: peripheral blood, obtained from a patient treated with radiotherapy plus ipilimumab. The V gene is TRBV5-4, the J gene TRBJ1-6, with D hard to call. Here the CDR3 reads CASSFSGDLSDSPLHF. For the CDR3, the DNA is TGTGCCAGCAGCTTCTCAGGTGATCTCTCTGATTCACCCCTCCACTTT.